One sample yielded the 9 T cell receptor beta chains listed below, sequenced in a study of blood T cells in healthy people across ages. Together with a sample-barcoded 5' primer, a J-beta primer mix was included in a second PCR lasting roughly 6 to 12 cycles. Each CDR3 protein is one row after TCRdb ran MiXCR on the 5' RACE reads. The table has about 1.7 million distinct CDR3 sequences, 28% seen once; the top ten hold about 7.7%. The sequenced sample consisted of blood. These TCRs come from a woman aged 30 to 39 in good health.

This clonotype was seen ten or more times. The chain uses TRBV7-9 and TRBJ1-2, with no clear D. The CDR3 is 14 amino acids. The V gene's germline CDR1 is SEHNR and CDR2 FQNEAQ (reference sequence). V was shortened by 1 base and J by 0 bases, with 6 bases between the two germline ends. CDR3 coding DNA: TGTGCCAGCAGCTTAGTCGCGGCTAACTATGGCTACACCTTC. Translation: CASSLVAANYGYTF. The entire variable domain, with the rest obtained from reference TRBV7-9 and TRBJ1-2, is as follows: DTGVSQNPRHKITKRGQNVTFRCDPISEHNRLYWYRQTLGQGPEFLTYFQNEAQLEKSRLLSDRFSAERPKGSFSTLEIQRTEQGDSAMYLCASSLVAANYGYTFGSGTRLTVV.

Regarding this clonotype: Possible read error: a much larger clone is one base away. The chain links TRBV20-1 to TRBJ2-4, with 12 nucleotides matching TRBD2. The V and J ends lost 3 bases and 15 bases, in that order; junction bases with no gene match: 12. The CDR3 length is 14 residues. The germline gives CDR1 DFQATT, CDR2 SNEGSKA (reference sequence). The CDR3 nucleotides read TGCAGTGCTAGCCTCCCTAGCGGGAGGGCTGGGGCGTACTTC. As protein: CSASLPSGRAGAYF.

CDR3 coding DNA: TGTGCCAGCAGCCCCGGGACGGATCCCACCGGGGAGCTGTTTTTT. Encoded protein: CASSPGTDPTGELFF. V usage is TRBV11-3 and J usage is TRBJ2-2; D possibly matches TRBD1 or TRBD2 (5 bases each). The CDR3 is made up of 15 amino acids. The ends were cut back, 5 bases at V and 4 bases at J, with 14 bases in the middle. The germline V gene has CDR1 SGHNT and CDR2 YENEEA. Full variable domain (remainder filled in from reference TRBV11-3 and TRBJ2-2): EAGVVQSPRYKIIEKKQPVAFWCNPISGHNTLYWYLQNLGQGPELLIRYENEEAVDDSQLPKDRFSAERLKGVDSTLKIQPAELGDSAVYLCASSPGTDPTGELFFGEGSRLTVL.

J is TRBJ2-5 and V is TRBV28; D possibly corresponds to TRBD1 (5 bases). The CDR3 length is 13 residues. V lost 10 bases and J lost 2, with 14 bases in between. Germline CDR1 and CDR2: MDHEN and SYDVKM. CDR3 in DNA: TGTGCCACCTCGGACACAGCACAAGAGACCCAGTACTTC. Translated: CATSDTAQETQYF.

This clonotype came up many times. The V call is TRBV5-6, the J call TRBJ2-1; D unresolved. Germline CDR1 reads SGHDT; CDR2 reads YYEEEE. This CDR3 is 15 amino acids long. The V end lost 4 bases, the J end lost 0 bases, and 11 bases lay between the germline ends. CDR3 amino acids: CASSPQIRSYNEQFF. The CDR3 region has the DNA TGTGCCAGCAGCCCACAGATTCGCTCCTACAATGAGCAGTTCTTC. Full variable domain (outside the CDR3, taken from reference TRBV5-6 and TRBJ2-1): DAGVTQSPTHLIKTRGQQVTLRCSPKSGHDTVSWYQQALGQGPQFIFQYYEEEERQRGNFPDRFSGHQFPNYSSELNVNALLLGDSALYLCASSPQIRSYNEQFFGPGTRLTVL.

In regard to this clonotype: A read error is possible here, since a much larger clone lies one base away. The V gene is TRBV18, the J gene TRBJ2-1; perhaps TRBD2 as D (5 bases). The CDR3 is 18 amino acids. Germline V CDR1 and CDR2: KGHSH, LQKENI. V was pared by 2 bases and J by 3 bases, with 20 bases between. CDR3 in amino acids: CASSPGPKTMPVYNEQFF. CDR3 coding DNA: TGTGCCAGCTCACCAGGTCCGAAGACTATGCCGGTCTACAATGAGCAGTTCTTC. Full variable domain (rest looked up from reference TRBV18 and TRBJ2-1): NAGVMQNPRHLVRRRGQEARLRCSPMKGHSHVYWYRQLPEEGLKFMVYLQKENIIDESGMPKERFSAEFPKEGPSILRIQQVVRGDSAAYFCASSPGPKTMPVYNEQFFGPGTRLTVL.

Points on this clonotype: Germline and junction disagree at one end, which may indicate a read error. This chain uses TRBV6-6 with TRBJ1-4, with D possibly TRBD1 on 5 matching bases. The CDR3 loop spans 12 amino acids. CDR1 MNHNY and CDR2 SVGAGI come from the germline V gene (reference sequence). The CDR3 sequence is CTSRDPNEKLFF. For the CDR3, the DNA is TGTACCAGCAGGGACCCTAATGAAAAACTGTTTTTT.

This clonotype was seen a handful of times. CDR3 protein: CASRSIRWASDGYTF. CDR3 DNA: TGTGCCAGCAGATCTATCCGTTGGGCTAGTGATGGCTACACCTTC. The J gene is TRBJ1-2, the V gene TRBV11-2, with D unresolved. V was trimmed by 6 bases and J by 6 bases, leaving 20 bases between them. The germline gives CDR1 SGHAT, CDR2 FQNNGV. The CDR3 spans 15 residues.

Only a few counts were recorded for this clonotype. The chain has TRBV6-2 or TRBV6-3 and TRBJ2-3; D remains unclear. Germline V CDR1 and CDR2: MNHEY, SVGEGT. Trimming stripped 7 bases from V and 2 bases from J, with 13 bases between. This CDR3 spans 14 amino acids. This CDR3 is CASTYILSTDTQYF. CDR3 sequence (DNA): TGTGCCAGCACCTACATACTATCCACAGATACGCAGTATTTT.